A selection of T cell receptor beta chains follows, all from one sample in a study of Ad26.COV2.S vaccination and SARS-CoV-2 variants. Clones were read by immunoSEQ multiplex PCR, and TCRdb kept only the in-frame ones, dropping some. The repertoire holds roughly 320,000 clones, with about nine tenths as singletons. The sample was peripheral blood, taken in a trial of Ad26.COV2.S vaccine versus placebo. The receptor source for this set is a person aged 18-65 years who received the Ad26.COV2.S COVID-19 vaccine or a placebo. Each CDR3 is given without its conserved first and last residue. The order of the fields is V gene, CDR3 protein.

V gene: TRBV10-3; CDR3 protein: AISRGGKNTEAF
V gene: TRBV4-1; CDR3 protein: ASSPLLDGHYEQY
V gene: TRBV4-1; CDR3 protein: ASSQDFGRPTGELF
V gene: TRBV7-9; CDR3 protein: ASNLGPRQGQF
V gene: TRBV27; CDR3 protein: ASSLWGDRSDTQY
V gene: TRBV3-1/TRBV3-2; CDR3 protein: ASSQEVQGIGGYT
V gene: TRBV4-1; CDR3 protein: ASSQRTGSGDTQY
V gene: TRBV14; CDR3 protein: ASSQDTGTGAYEQY
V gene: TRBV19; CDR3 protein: ASSIALARYEQY
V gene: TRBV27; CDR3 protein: ASTRTGEFLTMGYT
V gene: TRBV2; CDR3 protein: ASSESPGQVNTEAF
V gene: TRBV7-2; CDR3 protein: ASSLAGGLNTEAF
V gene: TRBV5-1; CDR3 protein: ASSLDGASTDTQY
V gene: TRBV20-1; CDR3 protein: SAKGTYEQY
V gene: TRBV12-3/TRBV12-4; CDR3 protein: ASSFGDNQPQH
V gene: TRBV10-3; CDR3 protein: AISEPPTGTLH
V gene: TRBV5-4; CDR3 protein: ASSPSGAGIISPLH
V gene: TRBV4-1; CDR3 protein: ASSQPLRGETEAF
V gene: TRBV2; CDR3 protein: ASRSSYEQY
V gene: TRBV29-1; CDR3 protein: SVEAGTGRYGYT
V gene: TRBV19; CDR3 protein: ASSSRTFRGVGEQF
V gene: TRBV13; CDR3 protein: ASSPRAGIRDTQY
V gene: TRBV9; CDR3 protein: ASSVGVANTGELF
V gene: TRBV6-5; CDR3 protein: AASGGPYNEQF
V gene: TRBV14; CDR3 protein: ASSQDMDTFYGYT
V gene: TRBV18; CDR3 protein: ASSPRGGSDEQY
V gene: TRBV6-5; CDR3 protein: ASSSIIAKNIQY
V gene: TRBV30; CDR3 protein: AFQDYYNEQF
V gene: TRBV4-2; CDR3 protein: ASSLGGANTDTQY
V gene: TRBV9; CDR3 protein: ASSSLSYNEQF
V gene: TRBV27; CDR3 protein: ASSPAPLGQGISYEQY
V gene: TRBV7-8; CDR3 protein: ASSSDRGNEQF
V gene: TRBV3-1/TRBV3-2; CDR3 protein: ASSQDSGYEQY
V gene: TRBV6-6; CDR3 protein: ASSSKGSTGYT
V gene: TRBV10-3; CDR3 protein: AISPGQVGEAF
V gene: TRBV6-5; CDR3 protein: ASSYKPRKEAF
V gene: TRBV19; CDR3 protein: ASSIQGASGNTIY
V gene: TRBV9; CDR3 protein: ASSVGGQGAVHGEKLF
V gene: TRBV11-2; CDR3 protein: ASSLDTEAF
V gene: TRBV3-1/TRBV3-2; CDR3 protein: ASSLELNTEAF
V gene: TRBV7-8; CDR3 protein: ASSFSSGVDQPQH
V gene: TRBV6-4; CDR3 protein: ASSEGGTSNTGELF
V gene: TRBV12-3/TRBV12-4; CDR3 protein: ASSLGGMGF
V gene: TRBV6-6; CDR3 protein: ASRTGGTGFEKLF
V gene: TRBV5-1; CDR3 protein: ASSVTVNTEAF
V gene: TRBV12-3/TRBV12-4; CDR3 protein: ASSSWGQDEAF
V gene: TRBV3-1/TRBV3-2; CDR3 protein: ASSQGQTNQPQH
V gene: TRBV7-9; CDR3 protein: ATLRMGVRSSGNTIY
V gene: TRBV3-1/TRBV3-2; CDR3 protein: ASSPSPYEQY
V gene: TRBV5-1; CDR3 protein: ASTPGQGVNTIY
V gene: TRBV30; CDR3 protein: AWRSTDTQY
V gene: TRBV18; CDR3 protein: ASSRGSGSSYEQY
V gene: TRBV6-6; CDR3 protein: ASSYGGNQPQH